Below, 13 T cell receptor beta chains from the same sample are listed, as sequenced in a study of response to subunit inactivated influenza vaccine (dated by TCRdb to the late 2010s). The method was RT-PCR. Sequencing instrument: Illumina HiSeq 2500. TCRdb itself trimmed the public reads at Q25 with fastp, ran MiXCR and retained productive beta chains. Rows with one shared CDR3 protein collapse into an entry with the most common genes and DNA. In this sample the table shows about 520,000 distinct CDR3 sequences, roughly 27% of which occur a single time. Jointly, the top ten make up approximately 2% of the sample. The sample consisted of CD4+ T cells sorted from PBMCs, taken 5 days after vaccination. The receptors come from a man over 45 who received an inactivated influenza vaccine. Donor details come from another sample of the same person, matched by shared clones.

This chain uses TRBV29-1 with TRBJ1-5; D gene unclear. Germline values: CDR1 SQVTM, CDR2 ANQGSEA. Trimming removed 4 bases from V and 5 bases from J, with 12 bases in between. The CDR3 sequence is 13 residues long. DNA of the CDR3: TGCAGCGTTGGGTTAGCGGTCGATCAGCCCCAGCATTTT. Its translation is CSVGLAVDQPQHF.

In this sample, this clonotype turned up a few times. The chain uses TRBV5-1 and TRBJ1-6; D unresolved. The germline V gene encodes CDR1 SGHRS and CDR2 YFSETQ. CDR3 length: 15 residues. With 2 bases removed from V and 4 bases from J, the gap between germline ends came to 10 bases. The CDR3 bases are TGCGCCAGCAGCTTCGGGAGAGGGTATAATTCACCCCTCCACTTT. Translating gives CASSFGRGYNSPLHF.

V usage is TRBV7-2 and J usage is TRBJ1-1, with 10 nucleotides matching TRBD1. CDR3 size: 13 residues. Germline-derived CDR1 and CDR2 are SGHTA and FQGNSA. Trimming removed 5 bases from V and 7 bases from J; junction bases left unmatched: 4. CDR3 amino acids: CASSPDRGREAFF. CDR3 DNA: TGTGCCAGCAGCCCCGACAGGGGGCGTGAAGCTTTCTTT.

The chain links TRBV9 to TRBJ2-1; D gene uncertain. Germline V gene lookup returns CDR1 SGDLS and CDR2 YYNGEE. Trimming took off 0 bases at V and 5 bases at J, with 15 bases between the two ends. The CDR3 loop spans 16 amino acids. The CDR3 sequence: CASSVAPHGNDNEQFF. CDR3 bases: TGTGCCAGCAGCGTAGCTCCCCATGGCAACGACAATGAGCAGTTCTTC.

This rearrangement joins TRBV4-3 to TRBJ2-2; a possible D gene is TRBD1 (5 bases). Germline V lookup: CDR1 LGHNA, CDR2 YSLEER. The V and J ends lost 1 base and 4 bases respectively, with 16 bases between them. The CDR3 totals 17 residues. The CDR3 is CASSQVRYETVTGELFF. The CDR3 DNA sequence: TGCGCCAGCAGCCAAGTTCGTTACGAGACAGTCACCGGGGAGCTGTTTTTT.

V and J are TRBV27 and TRBJ1-1; perhaps TRBD1 as D (5 bases). This CDR3 has 13 amino acids. The V end was cut by 4 bases, the J end by 4 bases, with 10 bases between. Germline lookup yields CDR1 MNHEY and CDR2 SMNVEV (reference sequence). Here the CDR3 DNA reads TGTGCCAGCAGTTGGTCCGGGGGCACTGAAGCTTTCTTT. Protein: CASSWSGGTEAFF.

This clonotype showed up just a few times. Here the CDR3 omits its conserved ending phenylalanine or tryptophan, so a read error is the likely source. Because the CDR3's place on the DNA is in doubt, the DNA is left out and the CDR3 is given as listed by TCRdb. V is TRBV29-1 and J is TRBJ2-5; the table names TRBD2, a call not compared with the DNA. The CDR3 extends over 13 residues, inclusive of both ends. The germline gives CDR1 SQVTM, CDR2 ANQGSEA. The CDR3 region is CSVAPGLAGGLRL.

As concerns this clonotype: One end of the junction fails to match germline, which may point to a read error. The rearrangement joins TRBV29-1 to TRBJ2-1; maybe TRBD1 (7 bases). Germline CDR1 reads SQVTM; CDR2 reads ANQGSEA. The CDR3 extends over 11 amino acids. As DNA, the CDR3 is TGCAGCGGTGATGGCGGCAGGGGGGTAGTCTTC. Translation: CSGDGGRGVVF.

This clonotype was found a few times. This chain joins TRBV11-2 and TRBJ2-3, with TRBD2 matching over 8 bases. The ends lost 5 bases at V and 2 bases at J; junction bases unmatched: 15. Germline V gives CDR1 SGHAT, CDR2 FQNNGV. The CDR3 extends over 18 amino acids. CDR3 in amino acids: CASSLRSGSVIYTDTQYF. As DNA, the CDR3 is TGTGCCAGCAGCCTAAGGAGCGGGAGTGTGATTTACACAGATACGCAGTATTTT.

There are a few counts of this clonotype. The chain carries TRBV28 and TRBJ2-1; 9 nucleotides agree with TRBD1. The ends lost 6 bases at V and 5 bases at J; junction bases unmatched: 5. The CDR3 has 14 amino acids. Per germline, CDR1 MDHEN and CDR2 SYDVKM. This CDR3 reads CASSTGQGNNEQFF. The CDR3 DNA reads as TGTGCCAGCAGCACGGGACAGGGAAACAATGAGCAGTTCTTC.

This clonotype was recorded only once. The rearrangement links TRBV6-1 to TRBJ2-5, with D hard to call. The CDR3 is made up of 13 amino acids. V was shortened by 3 bases and J by 5 bases, with 10 bases between the two germline ends. The germline V gene encodes CDR1 MNHNS and CDR2 SASEGT. CDR3 residues: CASSDKLGETQYF. CDR3 nucleotide sequence: TGTGCCAGCAGTGATAAGCTCGGGGAGACCCAGTACTTC.

This clonotype has a handful of counts. The chain employs TRBV5-6 and TRBJ2-5, with D tentatively TRBD1 (5 bases). The CDR3 has 14 amino acids. The ends were cut back, 4 bases at V and 5 bases at J, with 15 bases in the middle. In germline, CDR1 is SGHDT, CDR2 YYEEEE. The DNA for the CDR3 is TGTGCCAGCAGCGCTACCCAGGGTCTTGAGACCCAGTACTTC. Translating it yields CASSATQGLETQYF.

This clonotype was seen only a few times. The CDR3 is CASIQGTSNQPQHF. In DNA form, the CDR3 reads TGTGCCAGCATCCAGGGGACTTCCAATCAGCCCCAGCATTTT. This chain links TRBV6-1 with TRBJ1-5, with D maybe TRBD1 (6 bases). V shed 7 bases and J shed 3 bases, with 13 bases lying between them. This CDR3 is 14 amino acids long. The germline V gene has CDR1 MNHNS and CDR2 SASEGT.